The rows below give T cell receptor beta chains drawn from one sample of a study of tumor-infiltrating lymphocytes in primary liver carcinoma. TCRdb re-derived calls from the multiplex PCR reads in MiXCR, one entry per CDR3 protein. The sample shows hundreds of thousands of distinct CDR3 sequences, more than 55% of them seen only once. Sequenced sample: peripheral blood. The receptor source for this set is a woman aged 30 to 39 with primary liver carcinoma and hepatitis B virus infection. Each CDR3 is given with its conserved first and last residue. A D gene is named only where the DNA matches it firmly. Not all rows give a size; the values are once, few, many and, for expanded clones, a class.

clone_size j_call d_call v_call cdr3_aa cdr3_nt
few TRBJ2-2 . TRBV14 CASSPNYGGAGELFF TGTGCCAGCAGCCCAAATTATGGGGGTGCCGGGGAGCTGTTTTTT
. TRBJ2-7 . TRBV30 CAWSFHRAGEQYF TGTGCCTGGAGTTTCCACAGGGCGGGCGAGCAGTACTTC
. TRBJ2-1 . TRBV7-9 CVSSLGSIDEQFF TGTGTCAGCAGCTTAGGATCCATCGATGAGCAGTTCTTC
many TRBJ2-7 . TRBV6-6 CASSPAARVGDEQYF TGTGCCAGCAGCCCGGCGGCGAGGGTGGGGGACGAGCAGTACTTC
. TRBJ2-3 TRBD2 TRBV7-9 CASSDTRTGSGRGTDTQYF TGTGCCAGCAGCGATACAAGAACAGGGAGCGGGAGAGGCACAGATACGCAGTATTTT
. TRBJ1-6 . TRBV6-5 CASSPTSGRANSLLHF TGTGCCAGCAGTCCTACCTCGGGCAGGGCGAATTCACTCCTCCACTTT
. TRBJ2-1 TRBD2 TRBV11-2 CASSWLAGAPANEQFF TGTGCCAGCAGCTGGTTAGCGGGAGCCCCGGCAAATGAGCAGTTCTTC
. TRBJ2-1 . TRBV6-1 CASREQWTKNEQFF TGTGCCAGCAGAGAACAGTGGACGAAAAATGAGCAGTTCTTC
few TRBJ2-6 . TRBV6-6 CASSYSDMAEANVLTF TGTGCCAGCAGTTACTCCGACATGGCAGAGGCCAACGTCCTGACTTTC
. TRBJ1-5 . TRBV20-1 CSANHNNLPQHF TGCAGTGCTAACCATAACAATCTGCCCCAGCATTTT
. TRBJ2-3 . TRBV10-3 CAISDSELDTQYF TGTGCCATCAGTGATTCGGAATTAGATACGCAGTATTTT
. TRBJ2-1 . TRBV12-3/TRBV12-4 CASSFFRVDLTYNEQFF TGTGCCAGCAGTTTCTTCAGGGTCGACCTAACCTACAATGAGCAGTTCTTC
. TRBJ2-1 . TRBV11-2 CGSSFTVGLVNEQFF TGTGGCAGCAGCTTTACCGTGGGGCTGGTAAATGAGCAGTTCTTC
many TRBJ2-2 TRBD2 TRBV11-2 CASSLTFSGKNTGELFF TGTGCCAGCAGCTTAACCTTCAGCGGGAAGAACACCGGGGAGCTGTTTTTT
few TRBJ2-1 TRBD2 TRBV5-1 CASSLPRLDTWRTSGYNEQFF TGCGCCAGCAGCTTGCCCCGATTAGACACGTGGAGGACTAGCGGCTACAATGAGCAGTTCTTC
. TRBJ1-5 TRBD1 TRBV12-3/TRBV12-4 CASSSRGGQPQHF TGTGCCAGCAGTAGCAGAGGGGGCCAGCCCCAGCATTTT
. TRBJ2-3 . TRBV11-1 CASGLVVNKDTQYF TGTGCTAGCGGCTTAGTCGTCAACAAGGATACGCAGTATTTT
once TRBJ1-5 . TRBV12-3/TRBV12-4 CVSSLSPTLKANQPQHF TGTGTCAGCAGTTTAAGCCCGACTCTAAAGGCGAATCAGCCCCAGCATTTT
. TRBJ2-4 . TRBV11-1 CASNLGRENIQYF TGTGCCAGCAACTTAGGTCGGGAGAACATTCAGTATTTC
. TRBJ1-5 . TRBV7-8 CASSFSETSNQPQHF TGTGCCAGTAGCTTCTCCGAGACAAGCAATCAGCCCCAGCATTTT
. TRBJ1-5 . TRBV30 CAWSGTLRSSRHHF TGTGCCTGGAGTGGCACCCTCAGGTCAAGTCGCCATCATTTT
. TRBJ1-1 . TRBV7-9 CASEGGVIEAEAFF TGTGCCAGCGAAGGGGGTGTGATTGAGGCTGAAGCTTTCTTT